The present entry profiles one T cell receptor (beta chain) with its context. The target antigen is unknown. V was cut by 1 base and J by 1 base, with 7 bases left in between. CDR1 SEHNR and CDR2 FQNEAQ come from the germline V gene (reference sequence). The CDR3 has 14 amino acids. The record originates from a study of CD8 T cells in ankylosing spondylitis. General study findings and limits: Reportedly, matched ankylosing spondylitis synovial fluid was significantly enriched for disease-linked clones.

Molecular-barcoded quantitative 5'-RACE produced these TCR beta libraries. Each CDR3 protein gets one entry after TCRdb re-called the 5' RACE reads with MiXCR. The sample records around 250,000 distinct CDR3 sequences, 9.5% to 12% being singletons. This chain uses TRBV7-9 with TRBJ1-1; D unclear. The sequence was collected from a male donor with ankylosing spondylitis or in good health (not recorded which). Sequenced material: blood, either unsorted or a sorted T cell fraction (not recorded which). CDR3 nucleotide sequence: TGTGCCAGCAGCTTAGTCGCTGAGAACACTGAAGCTTTCTTT. It codes for CASSLVAENTEAFF. Variable domain in full (rest from reference TRBV7-9 and TRBJ1-1): DTGVSQNPRHKITKRGQNVTFRCDPISEHNRLYWYRQTLGQGPEFLTYFQNEAQLEKSRLLSDRFSAERPKGSFSTLEIQRTEQGDSAMYLCASSLVAENTEAFFGQGTRLTVV.